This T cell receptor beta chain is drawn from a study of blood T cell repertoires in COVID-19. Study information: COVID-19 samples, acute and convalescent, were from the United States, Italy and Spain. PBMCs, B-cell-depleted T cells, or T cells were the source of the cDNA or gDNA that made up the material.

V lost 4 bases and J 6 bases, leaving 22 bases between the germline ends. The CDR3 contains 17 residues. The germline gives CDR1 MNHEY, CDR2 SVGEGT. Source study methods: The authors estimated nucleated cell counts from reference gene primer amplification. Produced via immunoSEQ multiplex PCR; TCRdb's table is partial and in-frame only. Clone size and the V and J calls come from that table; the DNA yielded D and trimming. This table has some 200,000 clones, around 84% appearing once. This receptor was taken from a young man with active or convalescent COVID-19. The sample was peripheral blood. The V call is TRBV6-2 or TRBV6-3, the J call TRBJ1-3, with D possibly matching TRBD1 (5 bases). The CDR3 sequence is CASSSAARGGGENTIYF. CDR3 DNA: TGTGCCAGCAGTTCTGCCGCCCGTGGCGGGGGAGAAAACACCATATATTTT.